This TCR beta chain was recorded in a study of shared clonotypes between healthy human individuals. CDR3 length equals 14 residues. V lost 3 bases, J lost 8 bases, and 4 bases stayed unmatched. Germline V lookup: CDR1 MNHNS, CDR2 SASEGT. Assay used: immunoSEQ multiplex PCR; TCRdb lists only in-frame clones, some missing. The table shows 2.3 million or so clones, with roughly 93% occurring only once. The study enrolled healthy HIV-negative adults without recent acute infections or vaccinations as donors. Note on this clone: What it recognizes is unknown.

Study-level findings and limits: Rarefaction indicated that sorted-subset sequencing remained incomplete although depth was large.

This chain joins TRBV6-1 and TRBJ2-1; 10 bases are a match to TRBD1. Sample: naive CD4+ T cells from PBMCs. Subset specified: CD45RA+ positively selected. The TCR comes from a man aged 18 to 30 in good health. Some clones in this sample may be carry-over from other donors' samples. CDR3 DNA sequence: TGTGCCAGCAGTGACGGGACAGGGGAACATGAGCAGTTCTTC. Residues: CASSDGTGEHEQFF.